These T cell receptor beta chains were read from a single sample in a study of blood T cell repertoires in COVID-19. The protocol was immunoSEQ multiplex PCR, while the TCRdb copy is restricted to in-frame clones and leaves out a portion. Among roughly 62,000 clones listed, roughly 86% were seen once. Material: peripheral blood. The receptor set was obtained from a human donor with active COVID-19. The donor label of this sample is uncertain. Each CDR3 is given with its conserved first and last residue. The D gene is left open where the match is weak. Where a row states a size, it is once, few, many or the class of an expanded clone; other rows omit it.

clone_size	d_call	cdr3_length	v_call	j_call	cdr3_aa	cdr3_nt
NA	TRBD1	12	TRBV30	TRBJ2-7	CAWSDRGLRQYF	TGTGCCTGGAGTGACAGGGGGCTTAGGCAGTACTTC
few	TRBD1	16	TRBV6-1	TRBJ1-5	CASSELRDRTDQPQHF	TGTGCCAGCAGTGAATTACGGGACAGGACAGATCAGCCCCAGCATTTT
once	NA	16	TRBV3-1/TRBV3-2	TRBJ2-3	CASSPTGTPGTDTQYF	TGTGCCAGCAGTCCTACAGGGACCCCTGGCACAGATACGCAGTATTTT
NA	TRBD1	13	TRBV25-1	TRBJ1-2	CASSGQGNYGYTF	TGTGCCAGCAGCGGACAGGGGAACTATGGCTACACCTTC
NA	NA	13	TRBV27	TRBJ2-3	CASRQYHTDTQYF	TGTGCCAGCAGACAATACCACACAGATACGCAGTATTTT
NA	NA	15	TRBV19	TRBJ2-7	CASSVVARKISEQYF	TGTGCCAGCTCCGTGGTAGCACGGAAAATATCCGAGCAGTACTTC
NA	NA	14	TRBV5-1	TRBJ2-5	CASSLAGNQETQYF	TGCGCCAGCAGCTTGGCAGGGAACCAAGAGACCCAGTACTTC
NA	NA	14	TRBV11-1	TRBJ2-7	CASSLPGTFYEQYF	TGTGCCAGCAGCTTACCCGGGACATTTTACGAGCAGTACTTC
NA	NA	13	TRBV3-1/TRBV3-2	TRBJ2-1	CASSQDLGGEQFF	TGTGCCAGCAGCCAAGATCTGGGAGGAGAGCAGTTCTTC
NA	NA	16	TRBV29-1	TRBJ2-1	CSVEGTSGGLYNEQFF	TGCAGCGTTGAGGGGACCTCAGGGGGACTCTACAATGAGCAGTTCTTC
NA	NA	16	TRBV5-6	TRBJ1-6	CASSSGRGSYNSPLHF	TGTGCCAGCAGCTCGGGGCGGGGCTCCTATAATTCACCCCTCCACTTT
NA	NA	14	TRBV5-1	TRBJ1-4	CASSLVGNGEKLFF	TGCGCCAGCAGCTTGGTCGGGAATGGTGAAAAACTGTTTTTT
NA	NA	15	TRBV5-1	TRBJ2-1	CASSLEGGSYNEQFF	TGCGCCAGCAGCTTGGAAGGGGGCTCCTACAATGAGCAGTTCTTC
once	NA	14	TRBV30	TRBJ2-5	CAWSGGMAKETQYF	TGTGCCTGGAGTGGAGGGATGGCTAAAGAGACCCAGTACTTC
few	TRBD1	14	TRBV30	TRBJ1-6	CAWLRTGGSVDLHF	TGTGCCTGGCTCCGGACAGGGGGCTCCGTCGACCTCCACTTT
NA	TRBD2	18	TRBV5-4	TRBJ2-5	CASSLGGSLAGGRETQYF	TGTGCCAGCAGCTTGGGAGGGTCACTAGCGGGGGGGCGAGAGACCCAGTACTTC
NA	NA	13	TRBV12-3/TRBV12-4	TRBJ2-5	CASSAPGRETQYF	TGTGCCAGCTCCGCCCCAGGGCGAGAGACCCAGTACTTC
NA	NA	15	TRBV9	TRBJ2-7	CASSVTPGFPYEQYF	TGTGCCAGCAGCGTGACCCCCGGGTTCCCCTACGAGCAGTACTTC
NA	TRBD2	14	TRBV28	TRBJ2-7	CASSLSEGTSGTYF	TGTGCCAGCAGTTTGTCCGAAGGTACTAGCGGGACGTACTTC
NA	NA	13	TRBV27	TRBJ2-1	CASSPNTVDEQFF	TGTGCCAGCAGTCCTAATACTGTCGATGAGCAGTTCTTC
NA	NA	13	TRBV19	TRBJ2-3	CASSIGTADTQYF	TGTGCCAGTAGTATTGGTACAGCAGATACGCAGTATTTT
NA	NA	14	TRBV5-6	TRBJ1-1	CASSLERGFTEAFF	TGTGCCAGCAGCTTAGAACGGGGTTTCACTGAAGCTTTCTTT
few	NA	14	TRBV3-1/TRBV3-2	TRBJ2-7	CASSQRGVGVEQYF	TGTGCCAGCAGCCAGCGGGGCGTCGGGGTGGAGCAGTACTTC
NA	TRBD2	15	TRBV5-1	TRBJ2-1	CASSRDSGVYNEQFF	TGCGCCAGCAGCCGGGATAGCGGGGTTTACAATGAGCAGTTCTTC
once	NA	16	TRBV18	TRBJ1-1	CASSLDRNSLITEAFF	TGTGCCAGCTCGCTCGACAGGAACTCCTTAATCACTGAAGCTTTCTTT
once	NA	15	TRBV5-4	TRBJ1-6	CASSFQGRRDSPLHF	TGTGCCAGCAGCTTTCAGGGGAGACGGGATTCACCCCTCCACTTT
NA	TRBD1	15	TRBV6-5	TRBJ1-2	CASSYSWDRGSGYTF	TGTGCCAGCAGTTACTCTTGGGACAGGGGGTCTGGCTACACCTTC
NA	NA	16	TRBV30	TRBJ2-5	CAWSVGRGGSLETQYF	TGTGCCTGGAGTGTTGGGAGGGGGGGCTCTCTAGAGACCCAGTACTTC
NA	TRBD1	13	TRBV10-3	TRBJ1-1	CASSGGAITEAFF	TGTGCCTCGTCAGGGGGCGCGATTACTGAAGCTTTCTTT
NA	NA	14	TRBV11-2	TRBJ2-1	CASSLGTGVNEQFF	TGTGCCAGCAGCTTAGGCACCGGGGTGAATGAGCAGTTCTTC
few	NA	13	TRBV15	TRBJ1-5	CATSWATNQPQHF	TGTGCCACCAGTTGGGCAACTAATCAGCCCCAGCATTTT
once	NA	14	TRBV5-1	TRBJ2-5	CASSFAQPGETQYF	TGCGCCAGCAGCTTTGCACAGCCAGGAGAGACCCAGTACTTC
NA	NA	12	TRBV18	TRBJ2-7	CASSLQGSEQYF	TGTGCCAGCTCACTACAGGGTTCCGAGCAGTACTTC
NA	NA	12	TRBV12-3/TRBV12-4	TRBJ2-2	CASSFFMGELFF	TGTGCCAGCAGTTTTTTCATGGGGGAGCTGTTTTTT
NA	NA	10	TRBV10-1	TRBJ1-5	CASSDQPQHF	TGCGCCAGCAGCGATCAGCCCCAGCATTTT
NA	TRBD2	17	TRBV7-9	TRBJ2-3	CASSLAGLGGPTDTQYF	TGTGCCAGCAGCTTAGCCGGACTAGGAGGGCCTACAGATACGCAGTATTTT
once	NA	13	TRBV27	TRBJ1-1	CASSLGGMTEAFF	TGTGCCAGCAGTTTGGGCGGGATGACTGAAGCTTTCTTT
NA	NA	13	TRBV7-9	TRBJ1-2	CASSRAGDGGYTF	TGTGCCAGCAGCCGGGCAGGGGACGGCGGCTACACCTTC
NA	NA	12	TRBV5-5	TRBJ1-2	CASRRTDYGYTF	TGTGCCAGCAGGAGGACAGATTATGGCTACACCTTC
once	NA	17	TRBV25-1	TRBJ2-5	CASSESSPDRQGETQYF	TGTGCCAGCAGTGAATCTTCCCCTGACAGGCAGGGAGAGACCCAGTACTTC
NA	TRBD1	15	TRBV18	TRBJ2-7	CASSKTGGVSYEQYF	TGTGCCAGCTCAAAGACAGGGGGCGTATCCTACGAGCAGTACTTC
NA	TRBD1	19	TRBV7-9	TRBJ2-5	CASSLVGTGQTPYQETQYF	TGTGCCAGCAGCTTAGTGGGGACGGGACAGACCCCTTACCAAGAGACCCAGTACTTC
NA	TRBD1	16	TRBV5-1	TRBJ2-5	CASSRDRGFSGETQYF	TGCGCCAGCTCTCGGGACAGGGGATTCTCTGGAGAGACCCAGTACTTC
NA	TRBD1	15	TRBV7-2	TRBJ2-1	CASRIRRDRDNEQFF	TGTGCCAGCAGAATTCGAAGGGACAGGGACAATGAGCAGTTCTTC
NA	NA	15	TRBV5-1	TRBJ2-3	CASSQGTQAGDTQYF	TGCGCCAGCAGCCAGGGGACGCAGGCAGGAGATACGCAGTATTTT